The entry that follows covers one T cell receptor (beta chain) sequence. The data originate from a study of T cells in Graves' hyperthyroidism and ophthalmopathy. Trimming shortened V by 1 base and J by 7 bases, and 11 bases separated the two germline ends. CDR1 SQVTM and CDR2 ANQGSEA come from the germline V gene. This CDR3 comprises 13 residues. Reasons for excluding patients were uncontrolled infection, other autoimmune disease, pregnancy or lactation. What was amplified from RNA transcripts were TCR beta CDR3 regions. First-round RT-PCR targeting the TCR CDR3 was performed with the HTBI primer set. TCRdb passed the multiplex PCR reads through MiXCR, listing each CDR3 protein once. The repertoire consists of about 320,000 distinct CDR3 sequences, with roughly 15% occurring once and the leading ten covering approximately 31%.

The chain employs TRBV29-1 and TRBJ1-5; D may be TRBD1 (5 bases). This TCR came from a young man with Graves' hyperthyroidism. The sequencing sample was made of blood. CDR3 nucleotide sequence: TGCAGCGTTGAAGGAGGGGAGGGCCAGCCCCAGCATTTT. This sequence encodes CSVEGGEGQPQHF.